The 21 T cell receptor beta chains given below trace back to one sample, sequenced in a study of cytomegalovirus exposure and HLA in healthy donors. The PCR ran on 60 Vbeta and 13 Jbeta primers. Sequenced by immunoSEQ multiplex PCR; TCRdb stores in-frame clones only, minus some. The sample consists of more than 90,000 clones, 70% of them appearing once. The sample consisted of PBMCs. Receptors originate from a man in his thirties or forties in good health and CMV-seropositive.

This clone was observed once. This sequence joins TRBV5-4 and TRBJ1-1; 8 bases map to TRBD1. CDR1 SGHNT and CDR2 YYREEE come from the germline V gene (reference sequence). J lost 8 bases, V lost 6 bases, and 9 bases had no gene match. The CDR3 spans 13 residues. The DNA of the CDR3 is TGTGCCAGCACCCGGACAGGGTATGGAGAAGCTTTCTTT. Protein sequence: CASTRTGYGEAFF.

The chain combines TRBV5-4 with TRBJ1-3; possible D gene TRBD1, 5 bases. Trimming cost V 0 bases and J 6 bases, with 13 bases left between them. Germline V gene lookup returns CDR1 SGHNT and CDR2 YYREEE (reference sequence). There are 15 residues in the CDR3. The CDR3 bases are TGTGCCAGCAGCTTGGAGTGGGGCGGCTTAAACACCATATATTTT. Protein product: CASSLEWGGLNTIYF.

This rearrangement joins TRBV5-1 to TRBJ2-5; D is perhaps TRBD2 (5 bases). V was shortened by 4 bases and J by 1 base, with 8 bases between the two germline ends. Germline V CDR1 and CDR2: SGHRS, YFSETQ. The CDR3 contains 13 residues. The CDR3 nucleotides are TGCGCCAGCAGCCAACGGGGCCAAGAGACCCAGTACTTC. It specifies CASSQRGQETQYF. Supplemented by reference TRBV5-1 and TRBJ2-5, the full variable domain reads KAGVTQTPRYLIKTRGQQVTLSCSPISGHRSVSWYQQTPGQGLQFLFEYFSETQRNKGNFPGRFSGRQFSNSRSEMNVSTLELGDSALYLCASSQRGQETQYFGPGTRLLVL.

This chain joins TRBV6-1 and TRBJ1-4, with D tentatively TRBD1 (6 bases). This CDR3 is built from 14 residues. The germline gives CDR1 MNHNS, CDR2 SASEGT. The V gene lost 3 bases and the J gene lost 9 bases, with 14 bases spanning the gap. The CDR3 loop is CASSDFPQGQKLFF. The CDR3 nucleotides are TGTGCCAGCAGTGACTTTCCACAGGGACAAAAACTGTTTTTT.

This clone came up once. V gene TRBV28 combines with J gene TRBJ1-2, with TRBD1 identical over 9 bases. With V trimmed by 3 bases and J by 3 bases, 11 bases remained unmatched. This CDR3 spans 17 amino acids. Germline CDR1 and CDR2: MDHEN and SYDVKM. The CDR3 DNA reads as TGTGCCAGCAGTTTCCCCTCGGGACAGGGAGGCGACTATGGCTACACCTTC. This gives the protein CASSFPSGQGGDYGYTF.

The V gene is TRBV27, the J gene TRBJ2-2, with D tentatively TRBD1 (7 bases). The CDR3 spans 15 residues. Trimming pared 2 bases from V and 4 bases from J, leaving 11 bases between. From germline, CDR1 is MNHEY and CDR2 SMNVEV (reference sequence). Here the CDR3 reads CASSLGGGLTGELFF. CDR3 bases: TGTGCCAGCAGTTTAGGAGGGGGCCTCACCGGGGAGCTGTTTTTT.

A few counts support this clone. The chain employs TRBV7-2 and TRBJ2-3; possibly TRBD1 for D (5 bases). The CDR3 length is 14 residues. Germline V gene sequence: CDR1 SGHTA, CDR2 FQGNSA. The V and J ends lost 4 bases and 3 bases respectively, with 11 bases between them. The CDR3 coding sequence is TGTGCCAGCAGCTCACAGGCCAGAACAGATACGCAGTATTTT. The encoded protein is CASSSQARTDTQYF.

DNA of the CDR3: TGTGCCAGCAGTTTATCGAGGGGGCCCGGGGAGCTGTTTTTT. It specifies CASSLSRGPGELFF. The V call is TRBV27, the J call TRBJ2-2; TRBD1 matches at 7 bases. The CDR3 spans 14 residues. Trimming cost V 0 bases and J 6 bases; bases outside gene matches: 1. CDR1 is MNHEY and CDR2 is SMNVEV in the germline V gene (reference sequence).

The V and J genes are TRBV28 and TRBJ2-7; TRBD2 agrees at 7 bases. CDR1 is MDHEN, CDR2 SYDVKM, per germline. J gave up 2 bases and V 10 bases, and 8 bases lay outside the gene matches. The length of the CDR3 is 13 residues. Here the CDR3 reads CATIAGPTYEQYV. CDR3 sequence (DNA): TGTGCCACTATAGCGGGCCCCACCTACGAGCAGTACGTC.

The J gene is TRBJ2-3, the V gene TRBV13; 10 nucleotides agree with TRBD2. The germline V gene has CDR1 PRHDT and CDR2 FYEKMQ (reference sequence). The CDR3 has 16 amino acids. V lost 5 bases, J lost 0 bases, and 5 bases stayed unmatched. CDR3 in DNA: TGTGCCAGCAGCCCGCGGACTAGCGGTAGCACAGATACGCAGTATTTT. Residues: CASSPRTSGSTDTQYF.

CDR3 sequence reads: CSVVFLADPGDTQYF. In DNA form, the CDR3 reads TGCAGCGTTGTATTCCTAGCGGACCCAGGGGATACGCAGTATTTT. This sequence joins TRBV29-1 and TRBJ2-3; 7 bases match TRBD2. Per germline, CDR1 SQVTM and CDR2 ANQGSEA. This CDR3 is 15 amino acids long. With V trimmed by 4 bases and J by 6 bases, 13 bases remained unmatched.

The J gene is TRBJ2-2, the V gene TRBV6-5, with D unresolved. Trimming shortened V by 2 bases and J by 9 bases, and 10 bases separated the two germline ends. CDR3 size: 13 residues. Germline loops: CDR1 MNHEY, CDR2 SVGAGI. DNA for the CDR3: TGTGCCAGCAGTTACCCGGGTCAGTGGGAGCTGTTTTTT. Protein sequence: CASSYPGQWELFF.

CDR3 loop: CASSHDARGYEQYV. In DNA, the CDR3 is TGTGCCAGCAGCCACGACGCGAGGGGGTACGAGCAGTACGTC. The chain recombines TRBV7-9 with TRBJ2-7, with D maybe TRBD1 (6 bases). V was clipped by 5 bases and J by 4 bases, with 15 bases between them. CDR1 and CDR2 (germline): SEHNR, FQNEAQ (reference sequence). The CDR3 has 14 residues.

The rearrangement links TRBV4-2 to TRBJ2-2; 15 bases fit TRBD2. Looked up from germline, CDR1 is LGHNA and CDR2 is YNFKEQ. The CDR3 is 18 amino acids. J was trimmed by 4 bases and V by 6 bases; bases with no gene match: 9. The DNA for the CDR3 is TGTGCCAGCAGTCGGACTAGCGGGGGGGCCTTGGTCACCGGGGAGCTGTTTTTT. It encodes CASSRTSGGALVTGELFF.

This chain joins TRBV18 and TRBJ1-1; TRBD1 agrees at 9 bases. V shed 3 bases, J shed 3 bases, and the junction held 8 bases outside the gene matches. From germline, CDR1 is KGHSH and CDR2 LQKENI. The CDR3 totals 16 residues. CDR3 amino acids: CASSPGRTGDYTEAFF. The DNA for the CDR3 is TGTGCCAGCTCACCCGGGAGGACAGGGGATTACACTGAAGCTTTCTTT.

The chain carries TRBV5-1 and TRBJ2-4; D not resolved. The ends were cut back, 0 bases at V and 0 bases at J, with 13 bases in the middle. Germline V gene data show CDR1 as SGHRS and CDR2 as YFSETQ. The CDR3 runs to 17 residues. CDR3 sequence: CASSLDLALSAKNIQYF. The CDR3 DNA is TGCGCCAGCAGCTTGGATTTGGCTCTTTCAGCCAAAAACATTCAGTACTTC.

V and J are TRBV15 and TRBJ2-7; D might be TRBD1 (5 bases). CDR3 length equals 13 residues. V lost 0 bases and J lost 7, with 10 bases in between. In germline, CDR1 is LNHNV, CDR2 YYDKDF (reference sequence). DNA for the CDR3: TGTGCCACCAGCAGAGATAGTGGGGCAGAGCAGTACTTC. This encodes CATSRDSGAEQYF.

The sample holds a few counts of this clone. The V gene is TRBV2, the J gene TRBJ1-2, with 8 bases aligning to TRBD1. The V and J ends lost 6 bases and 2 bases, in that order; junction bases with no gene match: 2. The germline V gene encodes CDR1 SNHLY and CDR2 FYNNEI. This CDR3 contains 13 residues. The CDR3 here is CASSGDRNYGYTF. CDR3 nucleotide sequence: TGTGCCAGCAGCGGGGACAGGAACTATGGCTACACCTTC.

V and J are TRBV7-3 and TRBJ2-2, with no clear D. The germline gives CDR1 SGHTA, CDR2 FQGTGA. This CDR3 is 14 amino acids long. Trimming shortened V by 5 bases and J by 4 bases, and 11 bases separated the two germline ends. CDR3 in amino acids: CASSQNQVTGELFF. CDR3 coding DNA: TGTGCCAGCAGCCAAAATCAGGTCACCGGGGAGCTGTTTTTT.

The chain joins TRBV21-1 to TRBJ1-1; the table's D call of TRBD1 was not tested on the DNA. TRBV21-1 is a documented pseudogene. The CDR3 is 14 amino acids. CDR3 in amino acids: CATEPQGRWTEAFF. CDR3 DNA sequence: TGTGCCACTGAACCACAGGGGCGCTGGACTGAAGCTTTCTTT.

There are a few counts of this clone. This sequence joins TRBV7-9 and TRBJ1-2, with D hard to call. With 6 bases removed from V and 2 bases from J, the gap between germline ends came to 25 bases. The CDR3 has 18 residues. Germline CDR1 is SEHNR and CDR2 is FQNEAQ (reference sequence). The CDR3 DNA is TGTGCCAGCAGACATAGTTCGGGGTCGGGCAGAGGGAACTATGGCTACACCTTC. This encodes CASRHSSGSGRGNYGYTF.